A selection of T cell receptor beta chains follows, all from one sample in a study of T cell responses to AZD1222 COVID-19 vaccine. Repertoires were generated with immunoSEQ multiplex PCR, while TCRdb's copy carries only in-frame clones and drops some. Of about 110,000 clones in the sample, over 80% are singletons; the top ten hold around 5.9%. Sequenced here: peripheral blood, sampled 28 days after the second AZD1222 dose. The receptors stem from an adult who received the AZD1222 COVID-19 vaccine. Each CDR3 is given with its conserved first and last residue. Each record gives: J gene, V gene, D gene, clone size, CDR3 DNA, CDR3 protein. A D gene is named only where the DNA matches it firmly. Expanded clones get a size class; other rows say once, few or many, or leave the size out.

>TRBJ2-5|TRBV12-2|.|once
TGTGCAAGTCGCCACAGCGGGACGCCTCAAGAGACCCAGTACTTC
CASRHSGTPQETQYF
>TRBJ1-1|TRBV19|.|.
TGTGCCAGTAGTATAGGGGCTTTCGGGCTGAACACTGAAGCTTTCTTT
CASSIGAFGLNTEAFF
>TRBJ1-6|TRBV11-2|.|.
TGTGCCAGCAGCTTAGATCCGGGGGCCCTAAATTCACCCCTCCACTTT
CASSLDPGALNSPLHF
>TRBJ2-1|TRBV6-6|.|.
TGTGCCAGCAGTTACTCGACTTCCTTCTACAATGAGCAGTTCTTC
CASSYSTSFYNEQFF
>TRBJ1-5|TRBV28|.|.
TGTGCCAGCAGTTTATCCAAAACAGGTCAGCCCCAGCATTTT
CASSLSKTGQPQHF
>TRBJ2-2|TRBV29-1|TRBD2|.
TGCAGCGGCAGGTTAGCGGGAGGGACCGGGGAGCTGTTTTTT
CSGRLAGGTGELFF
>TRBJ2-7|TRBV4-1|.|.
TGCGCCAGCAGCCAAGTGAGTCCCCAGGGGGGCGAGCAGTACTTC
CASSQVSPQGGEQYF
>TRBJ1-4|TRBV3-1/TRBV3-2|TRBD1|.
TGTGCCAGCAGCCCCCGGACAGGTTTCGGAAAACTGTTTTTT
CASSPRTGFGKLFF
>TRBJ1-4|TRBV18|.|.
TGTGCCAGCTCCGACAGCATAACTAATGAAAAACTGTTTTTT
CASSDSITNEKLFF
>TRBJ1-1|TRBV5-4|.|.
TGTGCCAGCAGCTTGGGCGCAGGGAACACTGAAGCTTTCTTT
CASSLGAGNTEAFF
>TRBJ2-2|TRBV15|.|.
TGTGCCACTGGGGACGGGGGCCGGGACACCGGGGAGCTGTTTTTT
CATGDGGRDTGELFF
>TRBJ1-1|TRBV5-1|.|.
TGCGCCAGCAGCTCAGTAGGGGGGCACACTGAAGCTTTCTTT
CASSSVGGHTEAFF
>TRBJ2-3|TRBV5-1|.|.
TGCGCCAGCTTGCGGGCTAGCGTCACAGATACGCAGTATTTT
CASLRASVTDTQYF
>TRBJ1-1|TRBV11-2|.|.
TGTGCCAGCAGCTTGAACACTGAAGCTTTCTTT
CASSLNTEAFF
>TRBJ1-4|TRBV24-1|TRBD1|.
TGTGCCACCAGTGATTCCCGGACAGGGGGCACAAAACTGTTTTTT
CATSDSRTGGTKLFF
>TRBJ2-7|TRBV12-5|TRBD1|.
TGTGCTAGTGGTTCCGGGACAGGGAGATACGAGCAGTACTTC
CASGSGTGRYEQYF
>TRBJ2-7|TRBV7-2|TRBD2|.
TGTGCCAGCAGCTTAGTCCTAGCGGGAGGAGGCGAGCAGTACTTC
CASSLVLAGGGEQYF
>TRBJ2-5|TRBV28|TRBD2|.
TGTGCCAGCAGTTTAGGGCTAGCGGGGGCCCTTATCCAAGAGACCCAGTACTTC
CASSLGLAGALIQETQYF
>TRBJ2-7|TRBV2|.|once
TGTGCCAGCAGTGAAGATGGCCCCGCTACCTACGAGCAGTACTTC
CASSEDGPATYEQYF
>TRBJ2-7|TRBV5-1|TRBD2|once
TGCGCCAGCGGGAGGGGCCTTGAAGGATTCGAGCAGTACTTC
CASGRGLEGFEQYF
>TRBJ2-1|TRBV4-1|.|once
TGCGCCAGCAGCCAAGAGATGGAGGACAGTTACAATGAGCAGTTCTTC
CASSQEMEDSYNEQFF
>TRBJ1-1|TRBV5-1|TRBD1|.
TGCGCCAGCAGAACGACAGGGACCAGCATGAACACTGAAGCTTTCTTT
CASRTTGTSMNTEAFF
>TRBJ2-3|TRBV28|TRBD2|.
TGTGCCAGCAGTGGCAAGAGACTAGCGGCAAGTCGGGATACGCAGTATTTT
CASSGKRLAASRDTQYF
>TRBJ1-2|TRBV24-1|TRBD1|.
TGTGCCACCAGTGATTCGGGACAGCGGTATGGCTACACCTTC
CATSDSGQRYGYTF
>TRBJ1-6|TRBV7-8|.|.
TGTGCCAGCGGACCCGTTGAATATTCACCCCTCCACTTT
CASGPVEYSPLHF
>TRBJ2-1|TRBV30|.|once
TGTGCCTGGAGTGTAAAGGCACTTAGGAATGAGCAGTTCTTC
CAWSVKALRNEQFF
>TRBJ2-7|TRBV29-1|TRBD1|.
TGCAGCGTCGCGGACAGGGGGCTTCGCGAGCAGTACTTC
CSVADRGLREQYF
>TRBJ2-2|TRBV2|.|.
TGTGCCAGCAGTGAAGGCCGAGACACCGGGGAGCTGTTTTTT
CASSEGRDTGELFF
>TRBJ2-2|TRBV19|.|.
TGTGCCAGTAGGGGAGGAGGGCCCGACACCGGGGAGCTGTTTTTT
CASRGGGPDTGELFF
>TRBJ2-3|TRBV4-1|TRBD2|.
TGCGCCAGCAGAATAGCGGGGGGCACAGATACGCAGTATTTT
CASRIAGGTDTQYF
>TRBJ1-1|TRBV6-5|.|.
TGTGCCAGCAGTTACGAACGGGGCGGGGGCACTGAAGCTTTCTTT
CASSYERGGGTEAFF
>TRBJ1-1|TRBV4-3|.|.
TGCGCCAGCAGCCAAGACCGGGACCCTTACACTGAAGCTTTCTTT
CASSQDRDPYTEAFF